This entry describes one TCR beta chain. Adults between roughly 18 and 95 years of age took part from 24 US areas. Only in-frame clones appear in the TCRdb table, and some are missing; sequencing was by immunoSEQ multiplex PCR. This sample yields 230,000 or so clones, of which roughly 88% are seen a single time; roughly 2.3% belongs to the top ten. These data are taken from a study of blood T cell repertoires in COVID-19. Study-wide context: The United States, Italy and Spain supplied acute and convalescent COVID-19 samples. In each case, the material was cDNA or gDNA derived from T cells, B-cell-depleted T cells, or PBMCs.

Sequenced sample: PBMCs or T cells enriched from blood (not recorded which). The receptor's source is a middle-aged woman with acute COVID-19.

CDR3 amino acids: CSVGLTRVTNYGYTF. In DNA, the CDR3 is TGCAGCGTTGGACTTACCAGGGTTACTAACTATGGCTACACCTTC. V is TRBV29-1 and J is TRBJ1-2; the D gene is possibly TRBD1 (5 bases). The ends were cut back, 4 bases at V and 0 bases at J, with 15 bases in the middle. This CDR3 is built from 15 residues. CDR1 is SQVTM and CDR2 is ANQGSEA in the germline V gene.